Listed below are T cell receptor beta chains from one sample, sequenced in a study of T cell repertoires in cytomegalovirus infection. MiXCR was run by TCRdb on the reads, yielding one entry per CDR3 protein. The sample has around 290,000 distinct CDR3 sequences; more than 20% are singletons. Sequenced: PBMCs. The receptor set was obtained from a human donor in good health (CMV status not recorded). Some clones in this sample may be carry-over from other donors' samples. CDR3s include the opening cysteine and the closing phenylalanine or tryptophan. A D gene is named only where the DNA matches it firmly. The size of a clone is reported for some rows only, either as once, few or many, or as a class for expanded clones.

clone_size,j_call,v_call,d_call,cdr3_nt,cdr3_aa
-,TRBJ2-7,TRBV20-1,-,TGCAGTCTGAAAGTAGGGGACGAGCAGTACTTC,CSLKVGDEQYF
-,TRBJ2-3,TRBV7-3,-,TGTGCCAGCAGCTTAAATGTCCACACAGATACGCAGTATTTT,CASSLNVHTDTQYF
many,TRBJ2-7,TRBV7-6,TRBD1,TGTGCCAGCAGCCCCCGAAGGGGGCGACTCGAGCAGTACTTC,CASSPRRGRLEQYF
-,TRBJ2-1,TRBV4-1,-,TGCGCCAGCAGCCAAGGGGTTTACAATGAGCAGTTCTTC,CASSQGVYNEQFF
-,TRBJ2-3,TRBV14,-,TGTGCCAGCAGCCGAGCACGACTCCGCACAGATACGCAGTATTTT,CASSRARLRTDTQYF
-,TRBJ1-1,TRBV10-3,-,TGTGCCATCAGTGCGAGGGGGATGAACACTGAAGCTTTCTTT,CAISARGMNTEAFF
-,TRBJ2-5,TRBV20-1,TRBD1,TGCGGTGCAGCCGGGACAGGGGAAGAGACCCAGTACTTC,CGAAGTGEETQYF
-,TRBJ2-5,TRBV28,-,TGTGCCAGCAGTCAATCGACCGGAGAGACCCAGTACTTC,CASSQSTGETQYF
once,TRBJ2-1,TRBV2,-,TGTGCCAGCAGCGGAAAGGGGTGGTACAATGAGCAGTTCTTC,CASSGKGWYNEQFF
many,TRBJ1-2,TRBV6-1,-,TGTGCCAGTCACCCTGTCCTTACAGCTAACTATGGCTACACCTTC,CASHPVLTANYGYTF
-,TRBJ2-2,TRBV20-1,-,TGCAGTGCCCCCCTAGGGGAGCTGTTTTTT,CSAPLGELFF
once,TRBJ2-5,TRBV6-2/TRBV6-3,-,TGTGCCAGCACCCTCTGGGGGGAGACCCAGTACTTC,CASTLWGETQYF
-,TRBJ1-2,TRBV25-1,-,TGTGCCAGCCGCCCCCCCGGGATCGATGGCTACACCTTC,CASRPPGIDGYTF
-,TRBJ1-3,TRBV7-2,-,TGTGCCAGCAGCTTATCAGGTCCTGGAAACACCATATATTTT,CASSLSGPGNTIYF
few,TRBJ2-7,TRBV6-2/TRBV6-3,TRBD2,TGTGCCAGCAGTTCGGCGGGAGAATCCTACGAGCAGTACTTC,CASSSAGESYEQYF
-,TRBJ2-5,TRBV20-1,TRBD1,TGCAGTGCTAGATCACCGACAGGGAAGGAGACCCAGTACTTC,CSARSPTGKETQYF
-,TRBJ2-7,TRBV5-4,-,TGTGCCAGCAGCTTGGCCGGATGGGTCTCATACGAGCAGTACTTC,CASSLAGWVSYEQYF
few,TRBJ2-2,TRBV12-3/TRBV12-4,-,TGTGCCAGCCGGGGAACGGGACTTACCGGGGAGCTGTTTTTT,CASRGTGLTGELFF
-,TRBJ2-2,TRBV7-9,-,TGTGCCAGCAGCACCACCAGACAGAACACCGGGGAGCTGTTTTTT,CASSTTRQNTGELFF
many,TRBJ2-7,TRBV7-9,-,TGTGCCAGCAGCTTATCGGCCGGCTCCTACGAGCAGTACTTC,CASSLSAGSYEQYF
-,TRBJ2-7,TRBV4-1,-,TGCGCCAGCAGCCAAGGGCTAGCTCTCTCCGAGCAGTACTTC,CASSQGLALSEQYF
few,TRBJ1-2,TRBV6-1,TRBD1,TGTGCCAGCAGTCTTATGCGCGACAGGGGCCATGGCTACACCTTC,CASSLMRDRGHGYTF
many,TRBJ2-2,TRBV5-4,TRBD1,TGTGCCAGCAGCGTTCCGGGACAGGGAACCGGGGAGCTGTTTTTT,CASSVPGQGTGELFF